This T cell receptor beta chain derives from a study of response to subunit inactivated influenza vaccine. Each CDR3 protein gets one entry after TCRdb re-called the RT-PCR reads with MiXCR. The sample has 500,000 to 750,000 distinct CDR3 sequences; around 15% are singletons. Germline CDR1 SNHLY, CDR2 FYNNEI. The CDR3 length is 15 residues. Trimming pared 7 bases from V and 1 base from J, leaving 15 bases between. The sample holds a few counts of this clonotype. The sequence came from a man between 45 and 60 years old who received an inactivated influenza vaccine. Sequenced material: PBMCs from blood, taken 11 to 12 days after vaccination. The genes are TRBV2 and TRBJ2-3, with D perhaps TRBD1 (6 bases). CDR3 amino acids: CASTQNDRRTDTQYF. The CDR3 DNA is TGTGCCAGCACCCAGAACGACAGGCGCACAGATACGCAGTATTTT.